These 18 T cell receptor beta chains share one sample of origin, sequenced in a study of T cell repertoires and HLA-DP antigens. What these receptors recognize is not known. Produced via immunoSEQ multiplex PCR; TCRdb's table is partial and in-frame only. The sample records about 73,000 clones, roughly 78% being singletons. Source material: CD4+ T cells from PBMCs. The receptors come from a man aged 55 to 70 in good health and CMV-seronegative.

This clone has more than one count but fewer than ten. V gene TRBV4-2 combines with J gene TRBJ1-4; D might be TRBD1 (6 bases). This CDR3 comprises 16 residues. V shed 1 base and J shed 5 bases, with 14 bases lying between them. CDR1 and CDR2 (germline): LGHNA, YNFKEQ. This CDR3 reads CASSQAGAEGNEKLFF. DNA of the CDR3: TGTGCCAGCAGCCAAGCAGGGGCGGAGGGGAATGAAAAACTGTTTTTT.

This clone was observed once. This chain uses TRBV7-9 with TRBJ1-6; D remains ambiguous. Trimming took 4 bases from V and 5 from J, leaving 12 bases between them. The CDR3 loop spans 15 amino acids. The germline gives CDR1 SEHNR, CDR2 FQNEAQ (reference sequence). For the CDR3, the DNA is TGTGCCAGCAGCTCGTTGGGTACGGATAATTCACCCCTCCACTTT. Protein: CASSSLGTDNSPLHF.

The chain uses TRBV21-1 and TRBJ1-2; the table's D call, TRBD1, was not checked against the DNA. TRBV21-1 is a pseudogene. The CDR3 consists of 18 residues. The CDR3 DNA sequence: TGTGCCAGCAGCAAAGAAAGGTTGGGCCTCCCGCTTAACTATGGCTACACCTTC. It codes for CASSKERLGLPLNYGYTF.

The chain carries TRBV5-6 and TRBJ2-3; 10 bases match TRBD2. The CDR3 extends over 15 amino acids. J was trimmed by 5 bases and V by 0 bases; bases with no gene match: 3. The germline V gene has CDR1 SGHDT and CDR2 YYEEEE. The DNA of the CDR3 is TGTGCCAGCAGCTTGGGCTTAGCGGGAGGAGATACGCAGTATTTT. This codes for CASSLGLAGGDTQYF.

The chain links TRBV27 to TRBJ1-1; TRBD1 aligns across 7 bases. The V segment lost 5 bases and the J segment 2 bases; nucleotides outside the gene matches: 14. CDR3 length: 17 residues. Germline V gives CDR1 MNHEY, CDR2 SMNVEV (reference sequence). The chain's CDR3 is CASSGPTGSGVNTEAFF. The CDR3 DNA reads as TGTGCCAGCAGTGGGCCGACAGGGAGCGGGGTAAACACTGAAGCTTTCTTT.

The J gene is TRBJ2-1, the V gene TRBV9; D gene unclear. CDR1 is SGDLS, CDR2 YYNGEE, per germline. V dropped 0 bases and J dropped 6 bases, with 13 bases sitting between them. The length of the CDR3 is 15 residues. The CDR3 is CASSVGRARSNEQFF. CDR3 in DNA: TGTGCCAGCAGCGTAGGAAGGGCCAGATCCAATGAGCAGTTCTTC.

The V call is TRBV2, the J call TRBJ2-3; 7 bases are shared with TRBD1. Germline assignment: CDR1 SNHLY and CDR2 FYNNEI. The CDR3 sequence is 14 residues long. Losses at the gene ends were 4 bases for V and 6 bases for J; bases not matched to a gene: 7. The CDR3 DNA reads TGTGCCAGCAGTGTAAGACAGGGATACGATACGCAGTATTTT. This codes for CASSVRQGYDTQYF.

The CDR3 here is CATSRDGNGELFF. The DNA of the CDR3 is TGTGCCACCAGCAGAGATGGAAACGGGGAGCTGTTTTTT. The V gene is TRBV15, the J gene TRBJ2-2; D not certain. Trimming removed 0 bases at V and 7 bases at J, with 6 bases between. From germline, CDR1 is LNHNV and CDR2 YYDKDF (reference sequence). The CDR3 is 13 amino acids.

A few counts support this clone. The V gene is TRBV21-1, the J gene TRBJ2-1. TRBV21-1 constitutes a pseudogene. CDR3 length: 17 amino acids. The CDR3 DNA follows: TGTGCCAGCAGCCCACCGTGTTCGGGGCTCTCCTACAATGAGCAGTTCTTC. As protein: CASSPPCSGLSYNEQFF.

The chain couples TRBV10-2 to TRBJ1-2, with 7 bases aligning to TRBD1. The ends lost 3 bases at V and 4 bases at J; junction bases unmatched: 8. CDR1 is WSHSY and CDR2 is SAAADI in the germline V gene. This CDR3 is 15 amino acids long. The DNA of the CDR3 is TGCGCCAGCAGTGAAAGTATTGGGACAGCCTATGGCTACACCTTC. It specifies CASSESIGTAYGYTF.

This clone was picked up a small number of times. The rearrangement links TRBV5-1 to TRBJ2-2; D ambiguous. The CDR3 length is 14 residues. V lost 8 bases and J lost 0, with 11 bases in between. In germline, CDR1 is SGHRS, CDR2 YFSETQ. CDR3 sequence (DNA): TGCGCCAGTCAACTTAGGACGAACACCGGGGAGCTGTTTTTT. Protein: CASQLRTNTGELFF. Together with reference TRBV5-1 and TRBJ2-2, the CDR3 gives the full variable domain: KAGVTQTPRYLIKTRGQQVTLSCSPISGHRSVSWYQQTPGQGLQFLFEYFSETQRNKGNFPGRFSGRQFSNSRSEMNVSTLELGDSALYLCASQLRTNTGELFFGEGSRLTVL.

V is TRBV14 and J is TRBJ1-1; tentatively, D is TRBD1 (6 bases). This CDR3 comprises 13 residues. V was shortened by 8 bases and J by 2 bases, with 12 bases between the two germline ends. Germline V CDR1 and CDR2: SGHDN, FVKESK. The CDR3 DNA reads TGTGCCAGCGCACAGGGACTTAACACTGAAGCTTTCTTT. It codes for CASAQGLNTEAFF.

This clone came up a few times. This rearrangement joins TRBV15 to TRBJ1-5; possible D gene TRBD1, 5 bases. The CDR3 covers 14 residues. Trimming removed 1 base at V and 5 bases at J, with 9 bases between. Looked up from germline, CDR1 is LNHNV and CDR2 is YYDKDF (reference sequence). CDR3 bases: TGTGCCACCAGCAGAGTTGGCAGGGATCAGCCCCAGCATTTT. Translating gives CATSRVGRDQPQHF.

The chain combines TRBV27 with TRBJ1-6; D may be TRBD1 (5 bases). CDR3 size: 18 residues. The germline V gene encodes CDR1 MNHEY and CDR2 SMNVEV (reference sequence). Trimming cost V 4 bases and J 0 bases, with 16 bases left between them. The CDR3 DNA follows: TGTGCCAGCAGTTCAAAAGGGACTGTCAGCTCCTATAATTCACCCCTCCACTTT. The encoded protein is CASSSKGTVSSYNSPLHF.

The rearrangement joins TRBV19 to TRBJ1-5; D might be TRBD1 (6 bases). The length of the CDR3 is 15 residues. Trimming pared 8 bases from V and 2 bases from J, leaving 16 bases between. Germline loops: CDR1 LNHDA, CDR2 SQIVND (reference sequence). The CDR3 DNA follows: TGTGCCAGTCACGGACAGACTTTAGGCAATCAGCCCCAGCATTTT. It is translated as CASHGQTLGNQPQHF. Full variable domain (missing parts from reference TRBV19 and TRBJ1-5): DGGITQSPKYLFRKEGQNVTLSCEQNLNHDAMYWYRQDPGQGLRLIYYSQIVNDFQKGDIAEGYSVSREKKESFPLTVTSAQKNPTAFYLCASHGQTLGNQPQHFGDGTRLSIL.

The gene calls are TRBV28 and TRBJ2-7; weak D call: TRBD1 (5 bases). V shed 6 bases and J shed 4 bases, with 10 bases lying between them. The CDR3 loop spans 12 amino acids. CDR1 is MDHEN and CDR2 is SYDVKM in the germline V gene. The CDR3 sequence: CASRKTEYEQYF. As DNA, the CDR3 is TGTGCCAGCAGAAAGACAGAGTACGAGCAGTACTTC. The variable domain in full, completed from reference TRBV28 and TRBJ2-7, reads DVKVTQSSRYLVKRTGEKVFLECVQDMDHENMFWYRQDPGLGLRLIYFSYDVKMKEKGDIPEGYSVSREKKERFSLILESASTNQTSMYLCASRKTEYEQYFGPGTRLTVT.

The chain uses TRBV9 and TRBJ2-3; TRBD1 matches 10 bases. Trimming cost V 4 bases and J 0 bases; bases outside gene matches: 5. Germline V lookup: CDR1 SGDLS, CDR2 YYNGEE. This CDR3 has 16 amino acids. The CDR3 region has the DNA TGTGCCAGCAGCCCAGGGGACAGGGGAAGCACAGATACGCAGTATTTT. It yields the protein CASSPGDRGSTDTQYF. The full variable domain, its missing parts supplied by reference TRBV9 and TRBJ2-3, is DSGVTQTPKHLITATGQRVTLRCSPRSGDLSVYWYQQSLDQGLQFLIQYYNGEERAKGNILERFSAQQFPDLHSELNLSSLELGDSALYFCASSPGDRGSTDTQYFGPGTRLTVL.

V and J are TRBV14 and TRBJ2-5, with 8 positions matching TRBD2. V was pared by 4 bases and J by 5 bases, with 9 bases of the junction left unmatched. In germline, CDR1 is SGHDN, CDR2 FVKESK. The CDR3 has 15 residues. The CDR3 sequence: CASSRAAGVWETQYF. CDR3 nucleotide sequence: TGTGCCAGCAGCCGGGCAGCGGGAGTTTGGGAGACCCAGTACTTC.